These 15 T cell receptor beta chains were all obtained from the same sample, sequenced in a study of blood T cell repertoires in COVID-19. Clones were sequenced by immunoSEQ multiplex PCR, and TCRdb holds only the in-frame ones, with some missing. The sample shows approximately 290,000 clones, under 90% of them seen only once. Sample: peripheral blood. These receptors came from a woman aged 30 to 39 with COVID-19, enrolled during active disease.

The V and J genes are TRBV19 and TRBJ2-3; 7 bases agree with TRBD1. The CDR3 sequence is 15 residues long. Germline V lookup: CDR1 LNHDA, CDR2 SQIVND (reference sequence). V lost 1 base, J lost 5 bases, and 6 bases stayed unmatched. CDR3 residues: CASSIGTGAGDTQYF. CDR3 DNA: TGTGCCAGTAGTATAGGTACAGGGGCAGGAGATACGCAGTATTTT.

V gene TRBV7-9 combines with J gene TRBJ1-4; D not certain. Trimming cost V 5 bases and J 4 bases, with 14 bases left between them. The germline gives CDR1 SEHNR, CDR2 FQNEAQ (reference sequence). CDR3 length: 15 residues. CDR3 region: CASSPAGEINEKLFF. Written as DNA, the CDR3 is TGTGCCAGCAGCCCAGCCGGGGAGATTAATGAAAAACTGTTTTTT.

This chain uses TRBV5-1 with TRBJ1-1; D not resolved. Between the trimmed V and J ends, which lost 0 bases and 1 base, there was a span of 7 bases. Germline V CDR1 and CDR2: SGHRS, YFSETQ. The CDR3 covers 14 residues. CDR3 sequence reads: CASSLEQPNTEAFF. For the CDR3, the DNA is TGCGCCAGCAGCTTGGAACAGCCGAACACTGAAGCTTTCTTT.

The chain recombines TRBV5-1 with TRBJ1-6; the D gene is possibly TRBD1 (5 bases). The CDR3 length is 14 residues. Germline V gives CDR1 SGHRS, CDR2 YFSETQ. The V end was cut by 2 bases, the J end by 7 bases, with 10 bases between. The CDR3, as DNA: TGCGCCAGCAGCTTCGGGGGGACGAATTCACCCCTCCACTTT. This translates into CASSFGGTNSPLHF. The full variable domain, with the rest looked up from reference TRBV5-1 and TRBJ1-6, is KAGVTQTPRYLIKTRGQQVTLSCSPISGHRSVSWYQQTPGQGLQFLFEYFSETQRNKGNFPGRFSGRQFSNSRSEMNVSTLELGDSALYLCASSFGGTNSPLHFGNGTRLTVT.

The gene calls are TRBV27 and TRBJ2-5, with 10 nucleotides matching TRBD1. Germline lookup yields CDR1 MNHEY and CDR2 SMNVEV (reference sequence). The CDR3 covers 15 residues. After removal of 6 bases from V and 2 bases from J, the junction contained 6 bases not matched to a gene. The CDR3 spells CASSATGGPQETQYF. The CDR3 coding sequence is TGTGCCAGCAGCGCGACAGGGGGCCCACAAGAGACCCAGTACTTC.

This chain links TRBV5-5 with TRBJ1-5; D uncertain. V dropped 1 base and J dropped 4 bases, with 9 bases sitting between them. Germline CDR1 is SGHKS and CDR2 is YYEKEE (reference sequence). The CDR3 covers 14 residues. CDR3 coding DNA: TGTGCCAGCAGCTTGTATGGGCCAAATCAGCCCCAGCATTTT. It yields the protein CASSLYGPNQPQHF.

V gene TRBV5-8 combines with J gene TRBJ1-2; D remains ambiguous. With 1 base removed from V and 2 bases from J, the gap between germline ends came to 15 bases. The CDR3 consists of 16 residues. Germline lookup yields CDR1 SGHTS and CDR2 YDEGEE. The chain's CDR3 is CASSLIQEPFNYGYTF. The CDR3 region has the DNA TGTGCCAGCAGCTTGATCCAGGAACCATTCAACTATGGCTACACCTTC.

CDR3: CATSDFWCREEETQYF. For the CDR3, the DNA is TGTGCCACCAGTGATTTCTGGTGCAGGGAGGAAGAGACCCAGTACTTC. The chain links TRBV24-1 to TRBJ2-5; D may be TRBD2 (6 bases). CDR1 KGHDR and CDR2 SFDVKD come from the germline V gene. V was pared by 1 base and J by 3 bases, with 14 bases between. CDR3 size: 16 residues.

The chain has TRBV5-6 and TRBJ1-5; D is uncertain. This CDR3 comprises 14 residues. Germline V gene sequence: CDR1 SGHDT, CDR2 YYEEEE. V lost 4 bases to trimming and J lost 6 bases, with 14 bases between them. In DNA, the CDR3 is TGTGCCAGCAGCCACATCGGGTCTAGTCAGCCCCAGCATTTT. Its translation is CASSHIGSSQPQHF.

The chain joins TRBV28 to TRBJ1-2; D is undetermined. Germline lookup yields CDR1 MDHEN and CDR2 SYDVKM. Trimming removed 2 bases at V and 8 bases at J, with 9 bases between. The CDR3 extends over 12 amino acids. CDR3 sequence: CASSLRWQGYTF. The CDR3 DNA reads as TGTGCCAGCAGTTTACGTTGGCAGGGCTACACCTTC.

V usage is TRBV6-5 and J usage is TRBJ1-4, with D hard to call. Per germline, CDR1 MNHEY and CDR2 SVGAGI. Trimming pared 2 bases from V and 2 bases from J, leaving 3 bases between. CDR3 length equals 13 residues. The CDR3 reads CASSYLTNEKLFF. CDR3 coding DNA: TGTGCCAGCAGTTACCTCACTAATGAAAAACTGTTTTTT.

This clone was recorded a few times. The V gene is TRBV5-6, the J gene TRBJ1-1, with 9 bases matching TRBD1. Germline V lookup: CDR1 SGHDT, CDR2 YYEEEE. The length of the CDR3 is 17 residues. V lost 4 bases and J lost 0; bases outside the gene matches: 10. CDR3 bases: TGTGCCAGCAGCCCCTGGACAGGGGCGCCCTTGAACACTGAAGCTTTCTTT. Translated: CASSPWTGAPLNTEAFF.

This clone appeared once. The genes are TRBV18 and TRBJ1-4; the match to TRBD1 covers 7 bases. Looked up from germline, CDR1 is KGHSH and CDR2 is LQKENI. V dropped 5 bases and J dropped 4; count of bases not matched to a gene: 7. The CDR3 is 15 amino acids. CDR3 coding DNA: TGTGCCAGCTCATCGGGACAGATAGGTAATGAAAAACTGTTTTTT. Its protein product is CASSSGQIGNEKLFF.

CDR3 nucleotides: TGTGCCAGCAGCCCGAGTCGAGCGGGGGTAAACATTCAGTACTTC. It translates to CASSPSRAGVNIQYF. The V gene is TRBV3-1 (or the pseudogene TRBV3-2), the J gene TRBJ2-4; 8 bases match TRBD2. CDR1 LGHDT and CDR2 YNNKEL come from the germline V gene (reference sequence). V lost 4 bases and J lost 6; bases outside the gene matches: 8. This CDR3 comprises 15 residues.

The CDR3 spells CATMGNRGEYGYTF. The DNA of the CDR3 is TGTGCCACCATGGGAAACAGGGGGGAGTATGGCTACACCTTC. The chain uses TRBV19 and TRBJ1-2, with 8 bases identical to TRBD1. The CDR3 contains 14 residues. Losses at the gene ends were 10 bases for V and 5 bases for J; bases not matched to a gene: 12. Germline CDR1 and CDR2: LNHDA and SQIVND (reference sequence). The whole variable domain, filled in from reference TRBV19 and TRBJ1-2, reads DGGITQSPKYLFRKEGQNVTLSCEQNLNHDAMYWYRQDPGQGLRLIYYSQIVNDFQKGDIAEGYSVSREKKESFPLTVTSAQKNPTAFYLCATMGNRGEYGYTFGSGTRLTVV.